These T cell receptor beta chains were read from a single sample in a study of blood T cell repertoires in COVID-19. TCRdb's copy holds only in-frame clones and misses some; the assay was immunoSEQ multiplex PCR. The sample includes about 68,000 clones, about 90% of them seen just once. The sample taken for sequencing was peripheral blood. The receptors come from a woman in her 50s with COVID-19, enrolled during active disease. Both conserved end residues are part of each CDR3. D genes are given only for firm matches. Not all rows give a size; the values are once, few, many and, for expanded clones, a class.

- | few | TRBJ1-4 | TRBV6-1 | CASSDLAGPEKLFF | TGTGCCAGCAGTGACCTGGCAGGCCCTGAAAAACTGTTTTTT
- | - | TRBJ2-3 | TRBV20-1 | CSATSADTQYF | TGCAGTGCTACCAGCGCAGATACGCAGTATTTT
- | - | TRBJ1-4 | TRBV29-1 | CSVTGSGTEKLFF | TGCAGCGTTACAGGGTCTGGGACTGAAAAACTGTTTTTT
- | few | TRBJ2-7 | TRBV10-3 | CAISDPGISSYEQYF | TGTGCCATCAGTGACCCCGGGATTAGCTCCTACGAGCAGTACTTC
- | - | TRBJ2-2 | TRBV2 | CASKIGTSTGELFF | TGTGCCAGCAAAATAGGGACATCGACCGGGGAGCTGTTTTTT
- | - | TRBJ2-2 | TRBV7-6 | CASSSQLTGELFF | TGTGCCAGCAGCTCACAGCTCACCGGGGAGCTGTTTTTT
TRBD1 | - | TRBJ2-7 | TRBV9 | CASSVGQSSYEQYF | TGTGCCAGCAGCGTGGGACAGTCGTCCTACGAGCAGTACTTC
- | few | TRBJ2-7 | TRBV21-1 | CASSGTEPYEQYF | TGTGCCAGCAGCGGGACAGAGCCCTACGAGCAGTACTTC
TRBD1 | few | TRBJ2-7 | TRBV19 | CASSVGQGNEQYF | TGTGCCAGTAGTGTGGGACAGGGGAACGAGCAGTACTTC
- | - | TRBJ1-2 | TRBV12-3/TRBV12-4 | CASSLWGDGYTF | TGTGCCAGCAGTTTATGGGGGGATGGCTACACCTTC
TRBD2 | - | TRBJ2-3 | TRBV7-8 | CASSLSASGRPPGTDTQYF | TGTGCCAGCAGCTTAAGCGCTAGCGGGAGGCCCCCTGGCACAGATACGCAGTATTTT
TRBD2 | - | TRBJ2-2 | TRBV7-3 | CASTLGASGSGGELFF | TGTGCCAGCACCCTCGGTGCTAGCGGGAGTGGTGGGGAGCTGTTTTTT
TRBD1 | - | TRBJ1-2 | TRBV28 | CASSPTPPTGEGYTF | TGTGCCAGCAGTCCAACCCCCCCCACAGGGGAGGGCTACACCTTC
TRBD2 | - | TRBJ2-3 | TRBV10-1 | CASSESTSSSTDTQYF | TGCGCCAGCAGTGAGTCGACTAGCAGCAGCACAGATACGCAGTATTTT
- | - | TRBJ2-7 | TRBV24-1 | CATSDFPGEQYF | TGTGCCACCAGTGATTTTCCAGGGGAGCAGTACTTC
TRBD2 | - | TRBJ2-7 | TRBV6-5 | CASSRTSVHEQYF | TGTGCCAGCAGTCGGACTAGCGTGCACGAGCAGTACTTC
TRBD2 | - | TRBJ2-2 | TRBV28 | CASSFLGTSITGELFF | TGTGCCAGCAGTTTCTTGGGGACTAGTATCACCGGGGAGCTGTTTTTT
- | - | TRBJ2-7 | TRBV2 | CASRVTLGGVQYF | TGTGCCAGCAGAGTAACTCTTGGCGGGGTGCAGTACTTC
TRBD1 | - | TRBJ2-7 | TRBV2 | CASRAGQGSEQYF | TGTGCCAGCAGGGCGGGACAGGGGAGCGAGCAGTACTTC
- | once | TRBJ1-1 | TRBV4-3 | CASSQEMSFQAFF | TGCGCCAGCAGCCAAGAGATGAGTTTTCAAGCTTTCTTT
TRBD2 | - | TRBJ2-7 | TRBV6-2/TRBV6-3 | CASSYSLAGYEQYF | TGTGCCAGCAGTTACTCACTAGCGGGCTACGAGCAGTACTTC
- | once | TRBJ1-2 | TRBV5-1 | CASSFVGGGNYGYTF | TGCGCCAGCAGCTTCGTTGGCGGAGGAAACTATGGCTACACCTTC
TRBD2 | - | TRBJ2-1 | TRBV9 | CARTAGESSYNEQFF | TGTGCCCGCACAGCGGGGGAGAGCTCCTACAATGAGCAGTTCTTC
- | - | TRBJ1-1 | TRBV5-4 | CASSLETGKNTEAFF | TGTGCCAGCAGCTTGGAAACAGGGAAGAACACTGAAGCTTTCTTT
TRBD2 | - | TRBJ2-5 | TRBV5-4 | CASSLPGLAGETQYF | TGTGCCAGCAGCTTACCGGGACTAGCGGGAGAGACCCAGTACTTC
- | - | TRBJ1-3 | TRBV7-8 | CASSPALRDTIYF | TGTGCCAGCAGCCCAGCCTTGAGGGACACCATATATTTT
TRBD2 | - | TRBJ2-1 | TRBV5-1 | CASSLVASGRAHEQFF | TGCGCCAGCAGCTTGGTGGCTAGCGGGAGGGCCCATGAGCAGTTCTTC
TRBD1 | - | TRBJ2-5 | TRBV4-1 | CASSRTTGAQYF | TGCGCCAGCAGCCGTACTACAGGGGCCCAGTACTTC
TRBD1 | - | TRBJ2-2 | TRBV9 | CASSVLPGTGGTGELFF | TGTGCCAGCAGCGTACTCCCAGGAACAGGGGGAACCGGGGAGCTGTTTTTT
TRBD2 | - | TRBJ2-1 | TRBV7-3 | CASSLEGTSGRFHNEQFF | TGTGCCAGCAGCTTAGAGGGGACTAGCGGGAGATTCCACAATGAGCAGTTCTTC
- | - | TRBJ2-5 | TRBV30 | CAWKVGVETQYF | TGTGCCTGGAAGGTGGGCGTGGAGACCCAGTACTTC
TRBD1 | - | TRBJ1-1 | TRBV19 | CASMSLKMDRNEAFF | TGTGCCAGTATGTCGCTAAAAATGGACAGGAATGAAGCTTTCTTT
TRBD1 | - | TRBJ1-4 | TRBV10-3 | CAIGRDRTNEKLFF | TGTGCCATCGGCCGGGACAGGACTAATGAAAAACTGTTTTTT
- | - | TRBJ1-2 | TRBV28 | CASSLWGGYGYTF | TGTGCCAGCAGTTTATGGGGGGGCTATGGCTACACCTTC
- | few | TRBJ2-7 | TRBV24-1 | CATAVGHEQYF | TGTGCCACCGCGGTAGGTCACGAGCAGTACTTC
- | - | TRBJ2-3 | TRBV18 | CASSLDITDTQYF | TGTGCCAGCTCACTTGACATCACAGATACGCAGTATTTT
TRBD1 | once | TRBJ2-7 | TRBV5-1 | CASSLGQGSNLFNEQYF | TGCGCCAGCAGCTTGGGACAGGGTTCCAACCTTTTCAACGAGCAGTACTTC
- | once | TRBJ2-6 | TRBV14 | CASSQANRGSGANVLTF | TGTGCCAGCAGCCAAGCCAACAGAGGGTCTGGGGCCAACGTCCTGACTTTC
TRBD2 | - | TRBJ2-3 | TRBV5-1 | CASIPGGRGTDTQYF | TGCGCCAGCATCCCCGGCGGGAGAGGCACAGATACGCAGTATTTT
- | - | TRBJ1-5 | TRBV9 | CASSVGGRQPQHF | TGTGCCAGCAGCGTCGGCGGTAGACAGCCCCAGCATTTT
TRBD2 | - | TRBJ2-3 | TRBV11-2 | CASSFERGRTDTQYF | TGTGCCAGCAGCTTTGAGCGGGGTCGCACAGATACGCAGTATTTT
- | - | TRBJ1-2 | TRBV24-1 | CATSDYRASGYTF | TGTGCCACCAGTGATTACAGGGCAAGCGGCTACACCTTC
TRBD1 | - | TRBJ2-5 | TRBV5-4 | CASSPRQGMGETQYF | TGTGCCAGCAGCCCACGACAGGGGATGGGGGAGACCCAGTACTTC
TRBD1 | - | TRBJ2-7 | TRBV7-9 | CASSLTGQGFDEQYF | TGTGCCAGCAGCTTAACCGGACAGGGGTTCGACGAGCAGTACTTC
- | - | TRBJ1-1 | TRBV10-3 | CAIRRQLNTEAFF | TGTGCCATCAGGAGACAGTTGAACACTGAAGCTTTCTTT
- | - | TRBJ1-1 | TRBV18 | CASSPPRETTEAFF | TGTGCCAGCTCACCACCGCGGGAAACCACTGAAGCTTTCTTT